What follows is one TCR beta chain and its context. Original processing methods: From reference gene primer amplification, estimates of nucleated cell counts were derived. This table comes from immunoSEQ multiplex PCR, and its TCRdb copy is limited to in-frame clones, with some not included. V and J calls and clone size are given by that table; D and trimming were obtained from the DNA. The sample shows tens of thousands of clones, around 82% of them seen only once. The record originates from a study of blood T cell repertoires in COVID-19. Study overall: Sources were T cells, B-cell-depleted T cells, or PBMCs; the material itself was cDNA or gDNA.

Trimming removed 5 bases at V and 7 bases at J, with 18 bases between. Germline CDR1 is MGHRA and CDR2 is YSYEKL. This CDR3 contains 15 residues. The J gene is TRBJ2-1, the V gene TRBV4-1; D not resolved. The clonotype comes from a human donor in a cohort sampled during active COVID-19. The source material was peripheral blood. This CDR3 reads CASSLVPFEVNEQFF. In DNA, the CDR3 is TGCGCCAGCAGCTTAGTCCCTTTTGAGGTAAATGAGCAGTTCTTC.